These 22 T cell receptor beta chains share one sample of origin, sequenced in a study of read filtering for tumor transcriptome and immune sequencing (TCRdb year 2020). Instrument on record: Illumina HiSeq 4000. TCR libraries were constructed from 400 ng RNA using the Immunoverse kit, and molecular barcoded adaptors covering alpha/delta and beta/gamma chains were employed. The public sequencing data were trimmed at Q25 with fastp and processed into clonotypes with MiXCR by TCRdb, which kept only in-frame beta chains. Rows matching on CDR3 protein sequence are summarized as one entry with the most common DNA and genes. The table for this sample lists more than 45,000 distinct CDR3 sequences; roughly 19% of them were counted only once. About 16% of the sample comes from the top ten. The sample was a population of CD138-negative cells sorted from bone marrow. Per the publication, the cell subset or site label means: bone marrow mononuclear cells depleted of CD138+ plasma/myeloma cells by negative magnetic selection. The receptor set was obtained from a donor older than 35 with multiple myeloma.

This clonotype was counted ten times or more. This chain joins TRBV7-9 and TRBJ1-2; TRBD1 might be the D (5 bases). The CDR3 is 16 residues long. CDR1 SEHNR and CDR2 FQNEAQ come from the germline V gene (reference sequence). V was cut by 6 bases and J by 7 bases, with 24 bases left in between. CDR3 nucleotides: TGTGCCAGCAGTAGGGACTTTTCGACAGCCGGCTCTGGCTACACCTTC. It yields the protein CASSRDFSTAGSGYTF.

On this clonotype itself: This may stem from a read error, because a much larger clone lies one nucleotide away. This chain joins TRBV6-5 and TRBJ2-7; D gene ambiguous. Deletions cut 4 bases from V and 4 bases from J, with 14 bases between. Germline V lookup: CDR1 MNHEY, CDR2 SVGAGI. The CDR3 has 14 amino acids. The CDR3 region has the DNA TGTGCCAGCAGTTCCGGCGGAGCCCCATACGAGCAGTACTTC. This translates into CASSSGGAPYEQYF.

This chain connects TRBV29-1 to TRBJ2-6; D might be TRBD1 (5 bases). The V end was cut by 7 bases, the J end by 4 bases, with 23 bases between. The germline CDR1 and CDR2 sequences are SQVTM and ANQGSEA. The CDR3 has 17 residues. The CDR3 reads CSGIRTPDISGANVLTF. CDR3 nucleotides: TGCAGCGGCATTCGGACACCCGATATCTCCGGGGCCAACGTCCTGACTTTC.

In this sample, this clonotype turned up many times. The chain combines TRBV7-2 with TRBJ2-3; TRBD2 matches 7 bases. The CDR3 consists of 14 residues. Germline V gene sequence: CDR1 SGHTA, CDR2 FQGNSA. Trimming took 6 bases from V and 4 from J; bases not matched to a gene: 7. This CDR3 is CASRRGGRADTQYF. CDR3 nucleotides: TGTGCCAGCAGGAGGGGAGGGCGGGCAGATACGCAGTATTTT.

This clonotype has ten or more counts. This chain links TRBV7-6 with TRBJ2-2, with D maybe TRBD2 (6 bases). Germline V gives CDR1 SGHVS, CDR2 FNYEAQ. Trimming shortened V by 5 bases and J by 5 bases, and 15 bases separated the two germline ends. The CDR3 totals 15 residues. The CDR3 DNA is TGTGCCAGCAGCCTAACCGGGACTCGGACCGGGGAGCTGTTTTTT. This gives the protein CASSLTGTRTGELFF.

This clonotype is medium-sized by share. CDR3 coding DNA: TGTGCCAGCAGCTCCCCCGAGGGTTGGGACACTGAAGCTTTCTTT. It translates to CASSSPEGWDTEAFF. The rearrangement joins TRBV6-1 to TRBJ1-1; D is unresolved. Germline values: CDR1 MNHNS, CDR2 SASEGT. V dropped 6 bases and J dropped 3 bases, with 17 bases sitting between them. CDR3 length: 15 residues.

This clonotype was seen many times. The rearrangement links TRBV30 to TRBJ1-2; no clear D. CDR1 GTSNPN and CDR2 SVGIG come from the germline V gene (reference sequence). CDR3 length: 13 residues. V lost 5 bases to trimming and J lost 1 base, with 11 bases between them. The CDR3 DNA follows: TGTGCCTGGTCAAACAGCCTTAACTATGGCTACACCTTC. It is translated as CAWSNSLNYGYTF.

This clonotype was seen ten or more times. The junction departs from germline at one end; a sequencing error may be responsible. This rearrangement joins TRBV4-2 to TRBJ2-1; TRBD2 matches 7 bases. The CDR3 runs to 17 residues. Per the germline V gene, CDR1 is LGHNA and CDR2 is YNFKEQ. For the CDR3, the DNA is TGCGCCAGCAGCCAAGAAGGCCTAGCGGATACCTACAATGAGCAGTTCTTC. Amino acid sequence: CASSQEGLADTYNEQFF.

This clonotype was picked up many times. The chain joins TRBV6-6 to TRBJ1-4; D is ambiguous. Germline V gene data show CDR1 as MNHNY and CDR2 as SVGAGI (reference sequence). This CDR3 is built from 12 residues. With 8 bases removed from V and 8 bases from J, the gap between germline ends came to 12 bases. CDR3 amino acids: CASEEAREKLFF. CDR3 DNA: TGTGCCAGCGAGGAAGCACGGGAAAAACTGTTTTTT.

The chain combines TRBV12-3 or TRBV12-4 with TRBJ1-3; no clear D gene. The CDR3 is 10 residues long. V lost 8 bases, J lost 4 bases, and 3 bases lay in between. The CDR3 protein is CASEGNTIYF. For the CDR3, the DNA is TGTGCCAGCGAGGGAAACACCATATATTTT.

With respect to this clonotype: A much larger clonotype is one base distant, so this may be a read error. The rearrangement links TRBV20-1 to TRBJ1-1; D remains unclear. The V gene lost 3 bases and the J gene lost 3 bases, with 17 bases spanning the gap. Germline V CDR1 and CDR2: DFQATT, SNEGSKA (reference sequence). This CDR3 contains 15 residues. As DNA, the CDR3 is TGCAGTGCTAGTTGGGCAAGGTTTATGGACACTGAAGCTTTCTTT. It is translated as CSASWARFMDTEAFF.

The chain has TRBV24-1 and TRBJ2-2; weak D call: TRBD1 (5 bases). The CDR3 consists of 14 residues. Germline values: CDR1 KGHDR, CDR2 SFDVKD. Trimming shortened V by 6 bases and J by 3 bases, and 10 bases separated the two germline ends. The CDR3 sequence: CATSNTGYTGELFF. CDR3 DNA: TGTGCCACCAGTAATACAGGCTACACCGGGGAGCTGTTTTTT.

This clonotype occurred many times. The genes are TRBV6-2 or TRBV6-3 and TRBJ2-1, with 8 bases lining up with TRBD2. Germline values: CDR1 MNHEY, CDR2 SVGEGT. The CDR3 has 14 amino acids. The V and J ends lost 10 bases and 6 bases, in that order; junction bases with no gene match: 11. The CDR3 is CAISLAGFLNEQFF. CDR3 in DNA: TGTGCCATTTCTTTAGCGGGATTCCTCAATGAGCAGTTCTTC.

This clonotype was seen ten or more times. The J gene is TRBJ2-1, the V gene TRBV3-1, with 11 bases aligning to TRBD2. The V segment lost 3 bases and the J segment 1 base; nucleotides outside the gene matches: 2. Germline lookup yields CDR1 LGHDT and CDR2 YNNKEL (reference sequence). This CDR3 contains 16 residues. DNA for the CDR3: TGTGCCAGCAGCCACTCTAGCGGGAGGTCCTACAATGAGCAGTTCTTC. This sequence encodes CASSHSSGRSYNEQFF.

This clonotype was counted a few times. Possible read error: a much larger clone is one base away. The rearrangement uses TRBV29-1 and TRBJ2-5; possibly TRBD2 for D (6 bases). The V end lost 7 bases, the J end lost 7 bases, and 13 bases lay between the germline ends. This CDR3 has 11 residues. From germline, CDR1 is SQVTM and CDR2 ANQGSEA. The CDR3 bases are TGCAGCGCCGGGGGAGGAGGGACCCAGTACTTC. Encoded protein: CSAGGGGTQYF.

This clonotype was counted ten times or more. Since a much larger clone is just one base distant, this may be a read error. The CDR3 bases are TGCGTCAGCAGCTTGATGGGGGACACCGGGGAGCTGTTTTTT. It yields the protein CVSSLMGDTGELFF. This chain uses TRBV5-1 with TRBJ2-2, with D perhaps given as TRBD1 or TRBD2 (5 bases each). The CDR3 spans 14 residues. Per germline, CDR1 SGHRS and CDR2 YFSETQ. The whole variable domain, remainder taken from reference TRBV5-1 and TRBJ2-2, is KAGVTQTPRYLIKTRGQQVTLSCSPISGHRSVSWYQQTPGQGLQFLFEYFSETQRNKGNFPGRFSGRQFSNSRSEMNVSTLELGDSALYLCVSSLMGDTGELFFGEGSRLTVL.

In regard to this clonotype: An end of the junction differs from the germline gene, which may be a read error. V gene TRBV7-2 combines with J gene TRBJ2-1; D could derive from TRBD1 or TRBD2 (5 bases each). Germline loops: CDR1 SGHTA, CDR2 FQGNSA. This CDR3 has 15 amino acids. The CDR3 DNA reads TGTGCCAGCGGCTCTCTCGGGGCCATCTACAATGAGCAGTCCTTC. Amino acids: CASGSLGAIYNEQSF.

This clonotype was detected many times. This rearrangement joins TRBV7-2 to TRBJ2-1, with D maybe TRBD1 (6 bases). Trimming left V 6 bases short and J 10 bases short, with 13 bases between. Germline V lookup: CDR1 SGHTA, CDR2 FQGNSA. The CDR3 is 12 residues long. As DNA, the CDR3 is TGTGCCAGCAGTCTACAGGGATACGAGCAGTTCTTC. This encodes CASSLQGYEQFF.

This clonotype was counted ten times or more. The chain has TRBV4-1 and TRBJ2-1; TRBD1 might be the D (6 bases). Germline assignment: CDR1 MGHRA and CDR2 YSYEKL. V was cut by 3 bases and J by 0 bases, with 24 bases left in between. This CDR3 is built from 20 residues. CDR3 DNA sequence: TGCGCCAGCAGCCAGACCTGGGCCGGGACAAACCCAAGCTCCTACAATGAGCAGTTCTTC. Its protein product is CASSQTWAGTNPSSYNEQFF.

This clonotype was detected only a few times. The germline gene is not matched at one end of the junction; a read error may be the cause. The chain is built from TRBV27 and TRBJ1-1, with a tentative D call TRBD1 (6 bases). This CDR3 has 16 amino acids. Looked up from germline, CDR1 is MNHEY and CDR2 is SMNVEV (reference sequence). The CDR3 coding sequence is TGTGTCAGCAGTTTTGTGGGGGCGGGGCGCAACACTGAAGCTTTCTTT. This sequence encodes CVSSFVGAGRNTEAFF.

Ten or more counts support this clonotype. V is TRBV10-3 and J is TRBJ2-2; D unresolved. The CDR3 consists of 13 residues. V was clipped by 10 bases and J by 0 bases, with 9 bases between them. CDR1 and CDR2 from the germline V gene are ENHRY and SYGVKD. In DNA form, the CDR3 reads TGTGCCACCAAAACCCCGAACACCGGGGAGCTGTTTTTT. Protein: CATKTPNTGELFF.

This clonotype occurred a few times. This rearrangement joins TRBV20-1 to TRBJ1-4; maybe TRBD1 (5 bases). The V gene's germline CDR1 is DFQATT and CDR2 SNEGSKA (reference sequence). Trimming took 2 bases from V and 0 from J, leaving 13 bases between them. The CDR3 totals 16 residues. The CDR3 reads CSARSRDPATNEKLFF. CDR3 nucleotide sequence: TGCAGTGCTAGAAGCCGGGACCCCGCAACTAATGAAAAACTGTTTTTT.